The 28 T cell receptor beta chains in this list originate from one sample, sequenced in a study of shared clonotypes between healthy human individuals. Profiled with immunoSEQ multiplex PCR; TCRdb holds only in-frame clones, not every one. The sample records roughly 2 million clones, almost 96% being singletons. The sequencing sample was made of naive CD4+ T cells sorted from blood. The subset was: CD45RA+ positively selected. The receptors were gathered from a man aged 18 to 29 in good health.

V gene TRBV5-1 combines with J gene TRBJ1-1; D is unresolved. The CDR3 length is 14 residues. CDR1 is SGHRS, CDR2 YFSETQ, per germline. Trimming removed 6 bases at V and 1 base at J, with 13 bases between. DNA of the CDR3: TGCGCCAGCACCCCAGATTATCCGAACACTGAAGCTTTCTTT. Amino acid sequence: CASTPDYPNTEAFF.

This clone was observed a single time. The V call is TRBV7-2, the J call TRBJ2-1; a weak D match, TRBD2 (5 bases). The CDR3 is 15 amino acids. Germline CDR1 SGHTA, CDR2 FQGNSA. V was clipped by 6 bases and J by 6 bases, with 18 bases between them. Here the CDR3 reads CASRGGPISLNEQFF. CDR3 DNA sequence: TGTGCCAGCAGGGGCGGGCCGATCAGTCTCAATGAGCAGTTCTTC.

The chain uses TRBV21-1 and TRBJ2-7; the table's D call of TRBD1 was not tested on the DNA. TRBV21-1 is an annotated pseudogene. The CDR3 is 16 residues long. CDR3 DNA: TGTGCCAGCAGCAGAAGGGACAGGGAGGAACTAGACGAGCAGTACTTC. Its protein is CASSRRDREELDEQYF.

This chain joins TRBV12-5 and TRBJ2-7, with D hard to call. Germline loops: CDR1 LGHNT, CDR2 FRNRAP. The CDR3 has 14 residues. V was shortened by 1 base and J by 2 bases, with 9 bases between the two germline ends. This chain's CDR3 is CASGLGQVAYEQYF. In DNA, the CDR3 is TGTGCTAGTGGTTTGGGGCAGGTTGCCTACGAGCAGTACTTC.

The chain employs TRBV2 and TRBJ2-3; a weak D match, TRBD2 (5 bases). This CDR3 comprises 13 residues. V was cut by 3 bases and J by 5 bases, with 9 bases left in between. CDR1 and CDR2 from the germline V gene are SNHLY and FYNNEI. CDR3 coding DNA: TGTGCCAGCAGTGAGTTCCGGGGAGATACGCAGTATTTT. Protein product: CASSEFRGDTQYF.

The chain has TRBV30 and TRBJ2-5; no clear D. The CDR3 consists of 13 residues. Deletions cut 0 bases from V and 0 bases from J, with 5 bases between. Per germline, CDR1 GTSNPN and CDR2 SVGIG (reference sequence). CDR3: CAWSVRHQETQYF. The CDR3 region has the DNA TGTGCCTGGAGTGTACGACACCAAGAGACCCAGTACTTC. Combining the CDR3 with reference TRBV30 and TRBJ2-5 gives the whole variable domain SQTIHQWPATLVQPVGSPLSLECTVEGTSNPNLYWYRQAAGRGLQLLFYSVGIGQISSEVPQNLSASRPQDRQFILSSKKLLLSDSGFYLCAWSVRHQETQYFGPGTRLLVL.

V and J are TRBV2 and TRBJ2-7; D possibly corresponds to TRBD1 (6 bases). The germline V gene has CDR1 SNHLY and CDR2 FYNNEI. The CDR3 contains 13 residues. The germline V and J ends were trimmed by 5 bases and 3 bases, with 11 bases remaining between them. CDR3 nucleotides: TGTGCCAGCAGTCCACAGGGATACTACGAGCAGTACTTC. Translation: CASSPQGYYEQYF.

The chain carries TRBV5-1 and TRBJ2-7; D not certain. The CDR3 length is 13 residues. V gave up 4 bases and J gave up 4 bases, with 12 bases separating them. The germline V gene has CDR1 SGHRS and CDR2 YFSETQ. The CDR3 region is CASSDGSPYEQYF. CDR3 sequence (DNA): TGCGCCAGCAGCGACGGGTCTCCTTACGAGCAGTACTTC.

V gene TRBV10-3 combines with J gene TRBJ1-5; a possible D gene is TRBD1 (6 bases). CDR1 and CDR2 (germline): ENHRY, SYGVKD. This CDR3 is 17 amino acids long. Trimming pared 3 bases from V and 2 bases from J, leaving 17 bases between. CDR3 sequence reads: CAISEGQNSGGNQPQHF. CDR3 sequence (DNA): TGTGCCATCAGTGAAGGACAGAACTCGGGCGGCAATCAGCCCCAGCATTTT.

The chain links TRBV15 to TRBJ1-4; a weak D match, TRBD1 (5 bases). CDR1 is LNHNV, CDR2 YYDKDF, per germline (reference sequence). Trimming pared 0 bases from V and 8 bases from J, leaving 16 bases between. This CDR3 has 16 residues. The CDR3 region is CATSRDLIGAGEKLFF. In DNA form, the CDR3 reads TGTGCCACCAGCAGAGATCTTATAGGGGCCGGAGAAAAACTGTTTTTT.

The chain links TRBV7-9 to TRBJ2-2, with TRBD1 matching 7 bases. Germline V CDR1 and CDR2: SEHNR, FQNEAQ (reference sequence). V lost 5 bases and J lost 6; bases outside the gene matches: 6. The CDR3 runs 14 residues. The CDR3 DNA follows: TGTGCCAGCAGCACGACAGGGTCGGCCGGGGAGCTGTTTTTT. Translated, it gives CASSTTGSAGELFF.

The genes are TRBV6-5 and TRBJ2-3; 8 nucleotides align to TRBD1. V trimming: 5 bases; J trimming: 3 bases; junction bases outside the gene matches: 4. The CDR3 loop spans 14 amino acids. Germline CDR1 is MNHEY and CDR2 is SVGAGI. The CDR3 is CASSQDRATDTQYF. CDR3 bases: TGTGCCAGCAGTCAGGACAGGGCAACAGATACGCAGTATTTT.

This chain uses TRBV7-2 with TRBJ2-2; the D is unclear. The CDR3 runs 13 residues. Deletions cut 4 bases from V and 6 bases from J, with 9 bases between. The V gene's germline CDR1 is SGHTA and CDR2 FQGNSA. CDR3: CASSSGEAGELFF. The CDR3 DNA follows: TGTGCCAGCAGCTCTGGCGAGGCCGGGGAGCTGTTTTTT.

The chain uses TRBV4-1 and TRBJ2-2, with D perhaps matching TRBD2 (5 bases). This CDR3 comprises 15 residues. Germline CDR1 is MGHRA and CDR2 is YSYEKL. Trimming removed 3 bases from V and 6 bases from J, with 14 bases in between. CDR3 protein: CASSQIASGPGELFF. The CDR3 bases are TGCGCCAGCAGCCAGATAGCGTCGGGCCCCGGGGAGCTGTTTTTT.

J is TRBJ2-6 and V is TRBV2, with 9 bases matching TRBD1. The germline V gene encodes CDR1 SNHLY and CDR2 FYNNEI. J was trimmed by 3 bases and V by 10 bases; bases with no gene match: 10. This CDR3 region has 16 residues. The CDR3 DNA sequence: TGTGCCACCAAGGGACAGGGTTTCTATGGGGCCAACGTCCTGACTTTC. It encodes CATKGQGFYGANVLTF.

The V gene is TRBV5-5, the J gene TRBJ1-2; possible D gene TRBD1, 5 bases. Germline V lookup: CDR1 SGHKS, CDR2 YYEKEE (reference sequence). Trimming shortened V by 4 bases and J by 8 bases, and 15 bases separated the two germline ends. The CDR3 is 13 amino acids. The CDR3 spells CASSPEGVGGYTF. The CDR3 nucleotides read TGTGCCAGCAGCCCGGAAGGGGTGGGAGGCTACACCTTC.

The rearrangement links TRBV6-5 to TRBJ2-7; 9 bases match TRBD2. Germline CDR1 reads MNHEY; CDR2 reads SVGAGI. The CDR3 is made up of 15 amino acids. Trimming cost V 4 bases and J 0 bases; bases outside gene matches: 4. The CDR3 DNA reads as TGTGCCAGCAGTTCAATAGCGGGGGACTCCTACGAGCAGTACTTC. This codes for CASSSIAGDSYEQYF.

The CDR3 sequence is CASSRYSVSSYNEQFF. The DNA for the CDR3 is TGCGCCAGCAGTCGATATAGCGTGAGCTCCTACAATGAGCAGTTCTTC. The J gene is TRBJ2-1, the V gene TRBV5-1, with a weak D call TRBD2 (5 bases). Germline V gene lookup returns CDR1 SGHRS and CDR2 YFSETQ. This CDR3 spans 16 amino acids. Trimming took off 5 bases at V and 0 bases at J, with 15 bases between the two ends.

This chain's CDR3 is CASSPVRDSGAGETQYF. CDR3 bases: TGTGCCAGCAGCCCCGTCCGGGACTCGGGGGCGGGGGAGACCCAGTACTTC. V gene TRBV7-6 combines with J gene TRBJ2-5; D might be TRBD1 or TRBD2, each matching 6 bases. This CDR3 has 17 residues. V shed 5 bases and J shed 5 bases, with 24 bases lying between them. CDR1 is SGHVS, CDR2 FNYEAQ, per germline.

This rearrangement joins TRBV7-2 to TRBJ2-5; D perhaps matches TRBD1 (5 bases). This CDR3 region has 13 residues. The V end was cut by 5 bases, the J end by 3 bases, with 10 bases between. The germline gives CDR1 SGHTA, CDR2 FQGNSA. The CDR3 loop is CASSQPTEETQYF. DNA for the CDR3: TGTGCCAGCAGCCAACCGACAGAAGAGACCCAGTACTTC.

V gene TRBV25-1 combines with J gene TRBJ2-1; D gene uncertain. CDR1 is MGHDK, CDR2 SYGVNS, per germline. V lost 4 bases and J 8 bases, leaving 15 bases between the germline ends. The CDR3 is 14 amino acids. The CDR3: CASSVRTWSDEQFF. CDR3 in DNA: TGTGCCAGCAGTGTCAGGACCTGGTCTGATGAGCAGTTCTTC.

The gene calls are TRBV30 and TRBJ1-6, with D possibly being TRBD1 (5 bases). CDR3 size: 15 residues. Trimming shortened V by 3 bases and J by 0 bases, and 9 bases separated the two germline ends. CDR1 GTSNPN and CDR2 SVGIG come from the germline V gene (reference sequence). CDR3 amino acids: CAWRGRISYNSPLHF. Here the CDR3 DNA reads TGTGCCTGGAGGGGACGAATCTCCTATAATTCACCCCTCCACTTT. Drawing the rest from reference TRBV30 and TRBJ1-6, the complete variable domain is SQTIHQWPATLVQPVGSPLSLECTVEGTSNPNLYWYRQAAGRGLQLLFYSVGIGQISSEVPQNLSASRPQDRQFILSSKKLLLSDSGFYLCAWRGRISYNSPLHFGNGTRLTVT.

V gene TRBV11-2 combines with J gene TRBJ2-3, with D tentatively TRBD2 (6 bases). There are 15 residues in the CDR3. Germline lookup yields CDR1 SGHAT and CDR2 FQNNGV. V shed 2 bases and J shed 5 bases, with 14 bases lying between them. This CDR3 is CASSLRGTQEDTQYF. The CDR3 DNA follows: TGTGCCAGCAGCTTAAGAGGGACTCAGGAAGATACGCAGTATTTT.

This chain joins TRBV15 and TRBJ1-1; D call uncertain. Germline V gene lookup returns CDR1 LNHNV and CDR2 YYDKDF (reference sequence). CDR3 length equals 14 residues. V shed 0 bases and J shed 3 bases, with 8 bases lying between them. The CDR3 nucleotides are TGTGCCACCAGCAGAGATCTTGGGCACACTGAAGCTTTCTTT. This sequence encodes CATSRDLGHTEAFF.

The chain is built from TRBV13 and TRBJ1-1; D gene uncertain. The CDR3 is made up of 14 amino acids. Germline-derived CDR1 and CDR2 are PRHDT and FYEKMQ (reference sequence). The germline V and J ends were trimmed by 2 bases and 1 base, with 8 bases remaining between them. This CDR3 reads CASSLWQPNTEAFF. The CDR3 DNA sequence: TGTGCCAGCAGCTTATGGCAACCGAACACTGAAGCTTTCTTT.

The chain recombines TRBV11-3 with TRBJ2-3, with D possibly matching TRBD2 (6 bases). CDR1 is SGHNT, CDR2 YENEEA, per germline. Trimming took 0 bases from V and 4 from J, leaving 8 bases between them. CDR3 length: 14 residues. CDR3 loop: CASSLEGGADTQYF. The CDR3 DNA reads TGTGCCAGCAGCTTAGAAGGCGGGGCAGATACGCAGTATTTT.

The chain couples TRBV15 to TRBJ1-5; D not resolved. V was clipped by 3 bases and J by 3 bases, with 12 bases between them. The length of the CDR3 is 15 residues. Germline loops: CDR1 LNHNV, CDR2 YYDKDF (reference sequence). In DNA form, the CDR3 reads TGTGCCACCAGCAGGGCCCGGCGGAACAATCAGCCCCAGCATTTT. Residues: CATSRARRNNQPQHF. The full variable domain, rest sourced from reference TRBV15 and TRBJ1-5, is DAMVIQNPRYQVTQFGKPVTLSCSQTLNHNVMYWYQQKSSQAPKLLFHYYDKDFNNEADTPDNFQSRRPNTSFCFLDIRSPGLGDTAMYLCATSRARRNNQPQHFGDGTRLSIL.

The chain couples TRBV7-9 to TRBJ2-7; D remains ambiguous. CDR1 is SEHNR, CDR2 FQNEAQ, per germline (reference sequence). The CDR3 loop spans 15 amino acids. V lost 5 bases, J lost 2 bases, and 16 bases lay in between. The CDR3 spells CASSQRTSEPYEQYF. DNA of the CDR3: TGTGCCAGCAGCCAACGCACTTCGGAACCCTACGAGCAGTACTTC.